Below are 7 T cell receptor beta chains sequenced from a single sample in a study of cytomegalovirus exposure and HLA in healthy donors. Primers: 60 Vbeta forward and 13 Jbeta reverse. Repertoires were generated with immunoSEQ multiplex PCR, while TCRdb's copy carries only in-frame clones and drops some. Found here are 120,000 or so clones, 65% to 80% of them singletons; the top ten hold about 3.5%. The sequenced sample consisted of PBMCs. These receptors all stem from a man aged 25-45 years in good health and CMV-seronegative.

The V gene is TRBV29-1, the J gene TRBJ1-2; D is perhaps TRBD1 (6 bases). The CDR3 sequence is 12 residues long. CDR1 and CDR2 from the germline V gene are SQVTM and ANQGSEA. Trimming left V 6 bases short and J 5 bases short, with 13 bases between. CDR3 DNA: TGCAGCGTCGCAGGGGCACCATATGGCTACACCTTC. Amino acid sequence: CSVAGAPYGYTF.

The chain links TRBV7-2 to TRBJ1-5, with D perhaps TRBD1 (6 bases). CDR3 size: 17 residues. CDR1 and CDR2 (germline): SGHTA, FQGNSA. Trimming removed 1 base from V and 3 bases from J, with 16 bases in between. CDR3 bases: TGTGCCAGCAGCTTAGGTCTTAGGGGGACGAACAATCAGCCCCAGCATTTT. Its translation is CASSLGLRGTNNQPQHF. The variable domain in full, completed from reference TRBV7-2 and TRBJ1-5, reads GAGVSQSPSNKVTEKGKDVELRCDPISGHTALYWYRQSLGQGLEFLIYFQGNSAPDKSGLPSDRFSAERTGGSVSTLTIQRTQQEDSAVYLCASSLGLRGTNNQPQHFGDGTRLSIL.

The rearrangement uses TRBV11-3 and TRBJ2-1, with 9 nucleotides matching TRBD2. The CDR3 has 18 amino acids. V shed 5 bases and J 1 base; nucleotides not matched to a gene: 12. In germline, CDR1 is SGHNT, CDR2 YENEEA. The CDR3 reads CASSPGSSGGPSYNEQFF. DNA of the CDR3: TGTGCCAGCAGCCCCGGGAGTAGCGGGGGCCCGTCCTACAATGAGCAGTTCTTC.

The chain has TRBV6-6 and TRBJ1-1, with TRBD1 identical over 7 bases. CDR1 and CDR2 (germline): MNHNY, SVGAGI (reference sequence). The CDR3 loop spans 15 amino acids. With V trimmed by 6 bases and J by 3 bases, 10 bases remained unmatched. The CDR3 coding sequence is TGTGCCAGCAGCACTTATCCGGGACAGTACACTGAAGCTTTCTTT. Its translation is CASSTYPGQYTEAFF.

The rearrangement uses TRBV7-9 and TRBJ2-5; TRBD1 matches at 7 bases. CDR1 SEHNR and CDR2 FQNEAQ come from the germline V gene (reference sequence). The J segment lost 2 bases and the V segment lost 1 base, leaving 4 bases of the junction unmatched. The CDR3 is made up of 15 amino acids. The CDR3 reads CASSLVTGVQETQYF. The CDR3 coding sequence is TGTGCCAGCAGCTTAGTAACAGGGGTACAAGAGACCCAGTACTTC.

The CDR3 protein is CASSQTTGDFYEQYF. CDR3 DNA sequence: TGCGCCAGCAGCCAAACAACCGGGGATTTCTACGAGCAGTACTTC. The chain is built from TRBV4-3 and TRBJ2-7; D perhaps matches TRBD2 (5 bases). Trimming stripped 2 bases from V and 3 bases from J, with 14 bases between. Germline V gene lookup returns CDR1 LGHNA and CDR2 YSLEER. The CDR3 contains 15 residues.

In its sample, this clone was seen once. The chain recombines TRBV6-1 with TRBJ2-1; 7 nucleotides agree with TRBD2. The CDR3 is made up of 15 amino acids. Per germline, CDR1 MNHNS and CDR2 SASEGT. V lost 6 bases, J lost 8 bases, and 13 bases stayed unmatched. DNA for the CDR3: TGTGCCAGCAGGCCAAGCGGGGCACCCGCCTATGAGCAGTTCTTC. Translated: CASRPSGAPAYEQFF.